These 8 T cell receptor beta chains were all obtained from the same sample, sequenced in a study of CD8 T cells in ankylosing spondylitis. TCRdb reprocessed the 5' RACE reads with MiXCR, giving one entry per CDR3 protein. The data show roughly 490,000 distinct CDR3 sequences, roughly 5% seen once. The antigens of these receptors remain unknown. Broader study findings: Characteristic, it appeared, of ankylosing spondylitis blood was a TCR beta motif of fewer than 10 highly homologous variants.

The sequenced sample consisted of blood, either unsorted or a sorted T cell fraction (not recorded which). The source of these receptors is a male donor with ankylosing spondylitis.

V and J are TRBV4-2 and TRBJ2-1, with D unresolved. V lost 4 bases and J lost 3, with 22 bases in between. Germline values: CDR1 LGHNA, CDR2 YNFKEQ. The CDR3 is made up of 18 amino acids. The chain's CDR3 is CASSPQTSATRYYNEQFF. The CDR3, as DNA: TGTGCCAGCAGCCCTCAAACCAGCGCCACTCGATACTACAATGAGCAGTTCTTC.

This clonotype was observed many times. The gene calls are TRBV29-1 and TRBJ1-2, with D possibly being TRBD1 (5 bases). Germline CDR1 SQVTM, CDR2 ANQGSEA. The CDR3 has 13 amino acids. V lost 4 bases and J 2 bases, leaving 11 bases between the germline ends. CDR3 region: CSVGGGVNYGYTF. For the CDR3, the DNA is TGCAGCGTTGGGGGGGGAGTCAACTATGGCTACACCTTC.

This clonotype was counted many times. The chain combines TRBV4-2 with TRBJ2-1; 8 bases align to TRBD2. The trim removed 3 bases at V and 10 bases at J, leaving 2 bases unmatched. CDR3 length: 12 residues. Germline V lookup: CDR1 LGHNA, CDR2 YNFKEQ. CDR3 DNA sequence: TGTGCCAGCAGCCAGGCGGGGGGCGAGCAGTTCTTC. It is translated as CASSQAGGEQFF.

The chain employs TRBV6-4 and TRBJ1-2, with D tentatively TRBD1 (5 bases). The CDR3 runs 13 residues. With 0 bases removed from V and 8 bases from J, the gap between germline ends came to 10 bases. In germline, CDR1 is MRHNA, CDR2 SNTAGT. The CDR3 sequence: CASSDSGDRGYTF. CDR3 bases: TGTGCCAGCAGTGACTCGGGGGATAGAGGCTACACCTTC.

This clonotype was observed many times. CDR3 protein: CASSLRRDRGSGNTIYF. CDR3 sequence (DNA): TGTGCCAGCAGCCTCCGAAGGGACAGGGGCTCTGGAAACACCATATATTTT. This chain connects TRBV11-2 to TRBJ1-3; the match to TRBD1 covers 10 bases. Germline CDR1 and CDR2: SGHAT and FQNNGV. The V segment lost 5 bases and the J segment 0 bases; nucleotides outside the gene matches: 7. The CDR3 loop spans 17 amino acids.

This clonotype was detected only a few times. The rearrangement joins TRBV4-3 to TRBJ2-5, with D tentatively TRBD1 or TRBD2 (5 bases each). The CDR3 is made up of 15 amino acids. The germline CDR1 and CDR2 sequences are LGHNA and YSLEER. Trimming stripped 2 bases from V and 5 bases from J, with 15 bases between. The CDR3 protein is CASSQSQGAMETQYF. The DNA for the CDR3 is TGCGCCAGCAGCCAATCCCAGGGAGCCATGGAGACCCAGTACTTC.

There are many counts of this clonotype. This chain links TRBV28 with TRBJ2-7, with D possibly called TRBD1 or TRBD2 (5 bases each). With 3 bases removed from V and 4 bases from J, the gap between germline ends came to 16 bases. The V gene's germline CDR1 is MDHEN and CDR2 SYDVKM. The CDR3 length is 15 residues. The CDR3: CASSFPLAGTYEQYF. For the CDR3, the DNA is TGTGCCAGCAGTTTCCCCTTGGCAGGGACGTACGAGCAGTACTTC.

V and J are TRBV30 and TRBJ2-1, with D maybe TRBD2 (6 bases). V was shortened by 3 bases and J by 7 bases, with 13 bases between the two germline ends. The CDR3 has 13 residues. CDR1 and CDR2 from the germline V gene are GTSNPN and SVGIG (reference sequence). CDR3 amino acids: CAWSATGVNEQFF. Here the CDR3 DNA reads TGTGCCTGGAGCGCCACGGGAGTAAATGAGCAGTTCTTC. Filled out from reference TRBV30 and TRBJ2-1, the complete variable domain reads SQTIHQWPATLVQPVGSPLSLECTVEGTSNPNLYWYRQAAGRGLQLLFYSVGIGQISSEVPQNLSASRPQDRQFILSSKKLLLSDSGFYLCAWSATGVNEQFFGPGTRLTVL.